This T cell receptor (beta chain) was identified during a study of OX40 agonist ivuxolimab in advanced cancers. About the investigation overall: The costimulatory receptor OX40 (CD134) was targeted by ivuxolimab, a fully human IgG2 agonistic monoclonal antibody. Intravenous ivuxolimab was administered to patients every 2 weeks at six dose levels: 0.01, 0.1, 0.3, 1.5, 3 and 10 mg/kg. Among the approximately 54 dose-escalation patients, about 20 had hepatocellular carcinoma, about 15 melanoma, 9 renal cell carcinoma and 9 head and neck cancer. The dose-escalation cohort was 82.7% male with a mean age of about 65 years, ranging from roughly 23 to 90. Patients were allowed to have had prior anti-PD-1, anti-PD-L1 or anti-CTLA-4 therapy, and less than 45% of the dose-escalation patients had previously received checkpoint inhibitors. Partial responses occurred in three dose-escalation patients: two with cutaneous melanoma and one with hepatocellular carcinoma. Peripheral TCRbeta sequencing was intended to test whether TCR sequence diversity was altered and clonal T-cell expansion was caused by ivuxolimab. The paper reports the monotherapy dose-escalation portion (N of about 54 patients) of the phase I ivuxolimab trial.

From cysteine to phenylalanine, the CDR3 is 15 amino acids long. The DNA shown is the 45-base CDR3, in frame from base 1. CDR1 and CDR2, looked up from the germline V gene, are MNHEY and SVGAGI. V trim: 0 bases; J trim: 1 base; unmatched bases: 1. Genomic DNA was isolated from the sorted cells so that the TCRbeta CDR3 region could be sequenced. The immunoSEQ Assay was used to sequence the TCRbeta CDR3 regions. TCRdb mirrors the immuneACCESS table, restricted to in-frame sequences. Some clones are absent from its copies; in checked studies, under half trace to an unresolved V gene, and the reason for the others is unknown. This sample has 85,000 or so clones in its table, and around 85% of those were observed once. The leading ten clones occupy less than 2% of the sample. This clone was recorded a few times. The target of this receptor is not known. No clone much larger than this one lies a single base away; base qualities are absent.

Patients with a history of autoimmune disease or receiving systemic immunosuppression were excluded from the trial. In every dose cohort, peripheral blood was drawn for TCR sequencing at baseline, cycle 4 day 1, and cycle 7 day 1. The samples were taken from a phase I, first-in-human, multicenter, open-label dose-escalation trial of ivuxolimab. Adults with locally advanced or metastatic head and neck squamous cell, hepatocellular, melanoma or renal cell carcinoma were enrolled in the trial. Before TCR sequencing, CD4+ T cells and CD8+ T cells from peripheral blood were sorted into separate populations. The study at large found these results: Clonal expansion of both CD4+ and CD8+ blood T cells was observed from baseline to week 6 at doses 0.1 to 3.0 mg/kg. In partial responders in the 0.1-3.0 mg/kg groups, normalized peripheral clonal expansion was found to be among the lowest, especially among CD8+ T cells. The antigen specificity of the clonally expanded peripheral T cells was not determined. Low levels of normalized T-cell clonal expansion were also seen in some patients who did not respond. After ivuxolimab, more expanded clones were found on average in CD8+ T cells than in CD4+ T cells.

In this chain, TRBV6-5 is recombined with TRBJ1-1; TRBD1 lines up with 8 middle nucleotides. The sequence came from an adult with an advanced solid tumor such as melanoma, head and neck, liver or kidney cancer. The sequencing here drew on CD4+ or CD8+ T cells sorted from blood, taken in a trial of the OX40 agonist ivuxolimab. The CDR3 region reads CASSYSGQGNTEAFF. The nucleotides read TGTGCCAGCAGTTACTCCGGACAGGGGAACACTGAAGCTTTCTTT.